Sequencing of this T cell receptor beta chain was carried out in a study of persistence of HIV-infected CD4 T cells. Study in general: A median of 8 years of suppressive ART preceded sampling. General study findings and limits: TCRbeta richness was lower in CMV- and Gag-responding cells than in anti-CD3/anti-CD28-responding cells.

This was the immunoSEQ version 4 assay in survey mode. Generated by immunoSEQ multiplex PCR, the TCRdb table keeps only in-frame clones and is missing some. This table holds approximately 45,000 clones, about 87% found once. Per germline, CDR1 PRHDT and CDR2 FYEKMQ (reference sequence). The germline V and J ends were trimmed by 1 base and 0 bases, with 10 bases remaining between them. CDR3 length: 16 residues. This nonspecific control used anti-CD3/anti-CD28 bead stimulation of CD4+ T cells. Sorting of responding CD4+ T cells relied on upregulated CD40 ligand together with CD69. CD4+ T cell counts exceeded 400 cells/uL; CMV serology was positive. On this clone itself: Its antigen remains unidentified.

This TCR was sampled from an adult woman with HIV who was CMV-seropositive. This specimen consisted of CD4+ T cells sorted from PBMCs after approximately 19-hour stimulation, obtained from a patient who received antiretroviral therapy. The chain is built from TRBV13 and TRBJ1-3; no clear D gene. CDR3 coding DNA: TGTGCCAGCAGCTTAGTGGGAGATTTCTCTGGAAACACCATATATTTT. This encodes CASSLVGDFSGNTIYF.